Below are 11 T cell receptor beta chains sequenced from a single sample in a study of cytomegalovirus exposure and HLA in healthy donors. Both 60 Vbeta primers and 13 Jbeta primers went into the PCR. The data were produced by immunoSEQ multiplex PCR, yet TCRdb's version contains in-frame clones alone and is incomplete. The table has 140,000 to 150,000 clones, approximately 91% seen once. What was sequenced was PBMCs. Receptors were obtained from a woman in her forties in good health and CMV-seronegative.

The chain recombines TRBV23-1 with TRBJ2-7; TRBD1 matches 7 bases. TRBV23-1 is recorded as an ORF, its role being uncertain. J lost 3 bases, V lost 0 bases, and 8 bases had no gene match. The CDR3 runs 16 residues. The DNA for the CDR3 is TGCGCCAGCAGTCAATCGACAGGGAAGGCCTTCTACGAGCAGTACTTC. Protein product: CASSQSTGKAFYEQYF.

This clone was seen a few times. The chain uses TRBV5-1 and TRBJ2-1, with a tentative D call TRBD1 (5 bases). The CDR3 has 14 residues. CDR1 is SGHRS and CDR2 is YFSETQ in the germline V gene. Between the trimmed V and J ends, which lost 2 bases and 8 bases, there was a span of 14 bases. The CDR3 region has the DNA TGCGCCAGCAGCTTTTTCCCAGGGTTAGATGAGCAGTTCTTC. This gives the protein CASSFFPGLDEQFF.

The rearrangement uses TRBV28 and TRBJ1-1; no firm D call. Trimming removed 3 bases at V and 7 bases at J, with 12 bases between. The germline CDR1 and CDR2 sequences are MDHEN and SYDVKM. The CDR3 contains 13 residues. This CDR3 is CASSLVEGGEAFF. The CDR3 DNA is TGTGCCAGCAGTTTGGTAGAAGGAGGTGAAGCTTTCTTT.

V and J are TRBV5-1 and TRBJ2-3; 11 bases are a match to TRBD2. CDR1 and CDR2 from the germline V gene are SGHRS and YFSETQ. V shed 0 bases and J 0 bases; nucleotides not matched to a gene: 6. The CDR3 is made up of 18 amino acids. In DNA, the CDR3 is TGCGCCAGCAGCTTGGGGACCTTAGCGGGAGGGAGCACAGATACGCAGTATTTT. Translation: CASSLGTLAGGSTDTQYF.

The rearrangement joins TRBV7-2 to TRBJ2-7; 11 positions match TRBD1. V trimming: 7 bases; J trimming: 4 bases; junction bases outside the gene matches: 12. The CDR3 runs to 16 residues. Germline lookup yields CDR1 SGHTA and CDR2 FQGNSA. The CDR3 sequence is CASTRRSGTGGYEQYF. As DNA, the CDR3 is TGTGCCAGCACCCGACGTAGTGGGACAGGGGGGTACGAGCAGTACTTC.

The chain recombines TRBV6-1 with TRBJ1-2; D is perhaps TRBD1 (6 bases). This CDR3 is 13 amino acids long. Germline V gene sequence: CDR1 MNHNS, CDR2 SASEGT. V was shortened by 8 bases and J by 2 bases, with 12 bases between the two germline ends. The CDR3: CASHPTGNYGYTF. CDR3 in DNA: TGTGCCAGCCATCCCACAGGGAACTATGGCTACACCTTC.

The gene calls are TRBV6-6 and TRBJ2-2; maybe TRBD1 (6 bases). V was clipped by 10 bases and J by 6 bases, with 18 bases between them. The CDR3 has 14 residues. In germline, CDR1 is MNHNY, CDR2 SVGAGI (reference sequence). CDR3 coding DNA: TGTGCCACCTGGGACACCTTATCTTCCGGGGAGCTGTTTTTT. It yields the protein CATWDTLSSGELFF.

The V gene is TRBV29-1, the J gene TRBJ2-1, with D uncertain. The V and J ends lost 3 bases and 12 bases respectively, with 6 bases between them. The CDR3 runs to 9 residues. Germline assignment: CDR1 SQVTM and CDR2 ANQGSEA. The DNA for the CDR3 is TGCAGCGTTGATCCGGGGCAGTTCTTC. Translation gives CSVDPGQFF.

The rearrangement links TRBV10-3 to TRBJ2-3, with a tentative D call TRBD2 (6 bases). The CDR3 is made up of 16 amino acids. Germline CDR1 reads ENHRY; CDR2 reads SYGVKD. Between the trimmed V and J ends, which lost 0 bases and 2 bases, there was a span of 12 bases. The CDR3 is CAISESVSGLTDTQYF. Here the CDR3 DNA reads TGTGCCATCAGTGAGTCGGTTAGCGGCCTCACAGATACGCAGTATTTT.

J is TRBJ2-3 and V is TRBV5-1; 7 nucleotides align to TRBD2. The CDR3 extends over 15 amino acids. CDR1 is SGHRS, CDR2 YFSETQ, per germline. V dropped 3 bases and J dropped 3; count of bases not matched to a gene: 7. CDR3 DNA: TGCGCCAGCAGCTCCAGATCAGCGGGGACAGATACGCAGTATTTT. Residues: CASSSRSAGTDTQYF.

The chain carries TRBV7-2 and TRBJ2-7, with a possible D match to TRBD1 (6 bases). The CDR3 consists of 15 residues. Germline lookup yields CDR1 SGHTA and CDR2 FQGNSA. V gave up 5 bases and J gave up 3 bases, with 17 bases separating them. CDR3 sequence (DNA): TGTGCCAGCAGCCCGGTGACAGGCCAGGGCTACGAGCAGTACTTC. It encodes CASSPVTGQGYEQYF.